Shown below are 17 T cell receptor beta chains from a single sample sequenced in a study of blood T cell repertoires in COVID-19. The assay was immunoSEQ multiplex PCR, and TCRdb's table has in-frame clones only and misses some. In the table there are hundreds of thousands of clones, about 92% of which are singletons. The material sequenced was PBMCs or T cells enriched from blood (not recorded which). These receptors were taken from a man in his 60s who had recovered from COVID-19.

V usage is TRBV7-9 and J usage is TRBJ1-3; TRBD1 matches 11 bases. V shed 7 bases and J 0 bases; nucleotides not matched to a gene: 8. CDR1 and CDR2 (germline): SEHNR, FQNEAQ (reference sequence). The CDR3 length is 17 residues. The CDR3 coding sequence is TGTGCCAGCATCCCGGACAGGGGGCGTCACTCTGGAAACACCATATATTTT. This gives the protein CASIPDRGRHSGNTIYF.

J is TRBJ2-7 and V is TRBV28; TRBD1 might be the D (5 bases). The V gene lost 2 bases and the J gene lost 3 bases, with 8 bases spanning the gap. The length of the CDR3 is 13 residues. Per the germline V gene, CDR1 is MDHEN and CDR2 is SYDVKM. The CDR3 reads CASSLNRFYEQYF. CDR3 bases: TGTGCCAGCAGTTTAAACAGGTTCTACGAGCAGTACTTC.

DNA for the CDR3: TGCAGCGCCCACCGCTCGGGGAACACTGAAGCTTTCTTT. Translating gives CSAHRSGNTEAFF. The rearrangement links TRBV29-1 to TRBJ1-1; D is unclear. Germline loops: CDR1 SQVTM, CDR2 ANQGSEA. CDR3 size: 13 residues. V was clipped by 7 bases and J by 1 base, with 13 bases between them.

The chain couples TRBV2 to TRBJ2-7; D possibly corresponds to TRBD1 (6 bases). This CDR3 has 13 amino acids. Germline V lookup: CDR1 SNHLY, CDR2 FYNNEI. V lost 9 bases to trimming and J lost 3 bases, with 15 bases between them. Here the CDR3 reads CASRDTEIYEQYF. CDR3 sequence (DNA): TGTGCCAGTAGGGACACGGAGATCTACGAGCAGTACTTC.

J is TRBJ1-2 and V is TRBV28, with a tentative D call TRBD1 (6 bases). This CDR3 comprises 13 residues. Trimming removed 4 bases at V and 6 bases at J, with 12 bases between. Germline V gene lookup returns CDR1 MDHEN and CDR2 SYDVKM. The CDR3 bases are TGTGCCAGCAGTTATGGACAGAGGAATGGCTACACCTTC. Its protein is CASSYGQRNGYTF.

The rearrangement uses TRBV6-5 and TRBJ2-5, with 10 bases identical to TRBD1. Trimming removed 5 bases from V and 5 bases from J; junction bases left unmatched: 5. Germline loops: CDR1 MNHEY, CDR2 SVGAGI. CDR3 size: 14 residues. The CDR3 coding sequence is TGTGCCAGCAGTACCGGGACAGGGGTGGAGACCCAGTACTTC. Protein: CASSTGTGVETQYF.

This rearrangement joins TRBV5-6 to TRBJ1-2, with a weak D call TRBD1 (6 bases). Germline CDR1 SGHDT, CDR2 YYEEEE. CDR3 length equals 14 residues. The V and J ends lost 1 base and 8 bases respectively, with 15 bases between them. The CDR3 region is CASSLTDSILGYTF. The CDR3 DNA reads as TGTGCCAGCAGCTTGACGGACAGTATACTGGGCTACACCTTC.

The chain links TRBV6-2 or TRBV6-3 to TRBJ1-1; D gene uncertain. The CDR3 is made up of 14 amino acids. V was clipped by 2 bases and J by 5 bases, with 12 bases between them. Germline CDR1 MNHEY, CDR2 SVGEGT. CDR3 sequence reads: CASSYQVVMTEAFF. The CDR3 DNA reads TGTGCCAGCAGTTACCAGGTGGTAATGACTGAAGCTTTCTTT.

This clone was counted at least ten times. The chain is built from TRBV30 and TRBJ1-1; TRBD1 agrees at 11 bases. The CDR3 is 14 residues long. Germline CDR1 GTSNPN, CDR2 SVGIG (reference sequence). The trim removed 4 bases at V and 4 bases at J, leaving 5 bases unmatched. Here the CDR3 reads CAWNTGTGGTEAFF. CDR3 nucleotide sequence: TGTGCCTGGAACACCGGGACAGGGGGCACTGAAGCTTTCTTT.

This clone has just a few counts. The rearrangement uses TRBV7-8 and TRBJ2-2, with TRBD2 matching 8 bases. Germline values: CDR1 SGHVS, CDR2 FQNEAQ. V lost 1 base, J lost 4 bases, and 2 bases stayed unmatched. This CDR3 spans 15 amino acids. CDR3 nucleotides: TGTGCCAGCAGCTTAGGAAGCGGGAGCACCGGGGAGCTGTTTTTT. This sequence encodes CASSLGSGSTGELFF.

DNA for the CDR3: TGTGCCAGCAGCTCTAGGGACAGGGGGAAGAACACTGAAGCTTTCTTT. Its protein is CASSSRDRGKNTEAFF. The V gene is TRBV5-4, the J gene TRBJ1-1, with 11 bases lining up with TRBD1. The ends lost 3 bases at V and 1 base at J; junction bases unmatched: 5. Looked up from germline, CDR1 is SGHNT and CDR2 is YYREEE (reference sequence). The CDR3 spans 16 residues.

The V call is TRBV7-8, the J call TRBJ2-7; possibly TRBD2 for D (6 bases). V gave up 2 bases and J gave up 4 bases, with 18 bases separating them. The CDR3 length is 16 residues. Germline V CDR1 and CDR2: SGHVS, FQNEAQ. CDR3 sequence reads: CASSLSPPGVVYEQYF. The CDR3 region has the DNA TGTGCCAGCAGCTTATCCCCGCCGGGGGTTGTATACGAGCAGTACTTC.

V is TRBV20-1 and J is TRBJ1-1; D is unclear. CDR3 length: 13 residues. The V gene's germline CDR1 is DFQATT and CDR2 SNEGSKA (reference sequence). Trimming pared 3 bases from V and 4 bases from J, leaving 12 bases between. Here the CDR3 reads CSASVRSSTEAFF. Here the CDR3 DNA reads TGCAGTGCTAGTGTGAGGTCGTCCACTGAAGCTTTCTTT.

This chain uses TRBV6-1 with TRBJ2-3; 10 bases agree with TRBD2. The J segment lost 5 bases and the V segment lost 1 base, leaving 9 bases of the junction unmatched. The germline V gene has CDR1 MNHNS and CDR2 SASEGT. The CDR3 runs 17 residues. CDR3 protein: CASSEVLAGARGDTQYF. CDR3 DNA sequence: TGTGCCAGCAGTGAAGTCCTAGCGGGAGCCCGGGGAGATACGCAGTATTTT.

The chain has TRBV5-6 and TRBJ2-1, with TRBD1 identical over 9 bases. Germline CDR1 reads SGHDT; CDR2 reads YYEEEE. The CDR3 runs 15 residues. V was pared by 2 bases and J by 4 bases, with 4 bases of the junction left unmatched. The DNA of the CDR3 is TGTGCCAGCAGCTTCACAGGGGGCGCGTACAATGAGCAGTTCTTC. Its protein product is CASSFTGGAYNEQFF.

The count of this clone is one. The rearrangement links TRBV21-1 to TRBJ1-2; the table calls TRBD1, which could not be checked here. TRBV21-1 is labeled a pseudogene. The CDR3 consists of 17 residues. CDR3 in DNA: TGTGCCAGCAGCAAGGGACAGGGCCCTAGGTTAGACTATGGCTACACCTTC. Protein product: CASSKGQGPRLDYGYTF.

The rearrangement uses TRBV4-1 and TRBJ2-7; 10 nucleotides line up with TRBD1. The CDR3 has 15 residues. From germline, CDR1 is MGHRA and CDR2 YSYEKL. The junction had 9 bases not matched to a gene; V was cut back by 5 bases and J by 5 bases. CDR3 nucleotides: TGCGCCAGCAGCTTAAGGACAGGGGGAATAGACGAGCAGTACTTC. This encodes CASSLRTGGIDEQYF.